Below are 9 T cell receptor beta chains sequenced from a single sample in a study of PD-L1 blockade in urothelial cancer. Here immunoSEQ multiplex PCR was the method, and the copy in TCRdb shows in-frame clones only, minus some. The sample includes 55,000 to 85,000 clones, approximately 88% of them seen just once. The sample here was PBMCs, taken around atezolizumab (anti-PD-L1) treatment. These receptor sequences come from a man in his sixties with urothelial cancer.

This clone was detected only a few times. The CDR3 reads CASSESRRGNTIYF. The CDR3 DNA sequence: TGTGCCAGCAGTGAATCGAGAAGAGGAAACACCATATATTTT. This sequence joins TRBV6-1 and TRBJ1-3; D ambiguous. V lost 2 bases to trimming and J lost 4 bases, with 9 bases between them. Germline CDR1 and CDR2: MNHNS and SASEGT. This CDR3 comprises 14 residues.

The chain recombines TRBV7-6 with TRBJ1-5; the D gene is possibly TRBD1 (6 bases). Germline assignment: CDR1 SGHVS and CDR2 FNYEAQ. Trimming shortened V by 5 bases and J by 3 bases, and 17 bases separated the two germline ends. The CDR3 is 16 amino acids. The DNA of the CDR3 is TGTGCCAGCAGCCGATACGGGGGGGGCAACAATCAGCCCCAGCATTTT. It translates to CASSRYGGGNNQPQHF.

The rearrangement uses TRBV5-1 and TRBJ2-1; weak D call: TRBD1 (5 bases). CDR3 length: 13 residues. Trimming took 10 bases from V and 4 from J, leaving 15 bases between them. In germline, CDR1 is SGHRS, CDR2 YFSETQ. CDR3 protein: CASRGTIYNEQFF. As DNA, the CDR3 is TGCGCCTCAAGGGGCACGATTTACAATGAGCAGTTCTTC.

This chain links TRBV5-1 with TRBJ2-2; D remains ambiguous. This CDR3 spans 15 amino acids. Germline assignment: CDR1 SGHRS and CDR2 YFSETQ. With 0 bases removed from V and 4 bases from J, the gap between germline ends came to 10 bases. Written as DNA, the CDR3 is TGCGCCAGCAGCTTGGCCGGGTTGAGCACCGGGGAGCTGTTTTTT. Translated: CASSLAGLSTGELFF.

The chain has TRBV28 and TRBJ2-5; 7 bases line up with TRBD1. The CDR3 length is 14 residues. Unmatched junction bases numbered 7, after V lost 5 bases and J lost 4 bases. Germline-derived CDR1 and CDR2 are MDHEN and SYDVKM. In DNA form, the CDR3 reads TGTGCCAGCAGTAGAGGGGGCCCTCCAGAGACCCAGTACTTC. This translates into CASSRGGPPETQYF.

V gene TRBV5-3 combines with J gene TRBJ2-4, with a possible D match to TRBD1 (5 bases). TRBV5-3 is treated as an ORF (open reading frame) with a function not yet certain. Trimming pared 3 bases from V and 0 bases from J, leaving 10 bases between. This CDR3 region has 15 residues. For the CDR3, the DNA is TGTGCCAGAAGCTCGCCAACAGGAGCCAAAAACATTCAGTACTTC. Protein: CARSSPTGAKNIQYF.

The genes are TRBV5-1 and TRBJ2-5; the D is unclear. CDR1 is SGHRS, CDR2 YFSETQ, per germline. The CDR3 contains 13 residues. The germline V and J ends were trimmed by 0 bases and 5 bases, with 8 bases remaining between them. Written as DNA, the CDR3 is TGCGCCAGCAGCTTGGCCCTCAGGGAGACCCAGTACTTC. Protein product: CASSLALRETQYF.

V usage is TRBV19 and J usage is TRBJ2-7; 9 bases match TRBD1. Trimming at V came to 1 base and at J to 5 bases, leaving 6 bases not matched to a gene. Germline loops: CDR1 LNHDA, CDR2 SQIVND (reference sequence). The CDR3 is 15 residues long. This CDR3 is CASSIARTGVHEQYF. DNA of the CDR3: TGTGCCAGTAGTATAGCGAGGACAGGGGTCCACGAGCAGTACTTC.

The J gene is TRBJ1-2, the V gene TRBV4-3, with no clear D. The CDR3 loop spans 17 amino acids. The ends were cut back, 0 bases at V and 5 bases at J, with 19 bases in the middle. The germline CDR1 and CDR2 sequences are LGHNA and YSLEER. As DNA, the CDR3 is TGCGCCAGCAGCCAAGAAGAGGGTTTAGGTTCGCGATATGGCTACACCTTC. Protein sequence: CASSQEEGLGSRYGYTF.